This T cell receptor beta chain stems from a study of human T cells and chemical hapten exposure. At the level of the study: From small differences in pooled library volume came most of the variation in per-sample TCR yields.

V lost 3 bases and J lost 0, with 5 bases in between. This CDR3 region has 12 residues. From germline, CDR1 is SQVTM and CDR2 ANQGSEA. The sample holds a few counts of this clonotype. The antigen remains undetermined. Using its own MiXCR run on the 5' RACE reads, TCRdb lists one record per CDR3 protein. The data contain over 95,000 distinct CDR3 sequences, approximately 19% of them seen just once; the ten biggest clones take up 2.5% to 3.5%. Someone pulled total RNA out of unfractionated whole blood. Study-level results: TCRs whose frequency exceeded 1 in 1000 remained the same following DPC sensitization.

This chain joins TRBV29-1 and TRBJ2-5, with D hard to call. This clonotype originated in a human donor in good health. The CDR3 coding sequence is TGCAGCGTTGAGCTCAACCAAGAGACCCAGTACTTC. It codes for CSVELNQETQYF.